A selection of T cell receptor beta chains follows, all from one sample in a study of glioma-infiltrating T cells after dendritic cell vaccination. Sequencing used immunoSEQ multiplex PCR; TCRdb keeps in-frame clones, though not all of them. The data hold more than 95,000 clones, with about four fifths observed a single time. The material was blood, obtained before dendritic cell vaccination. These receptors were obtained from a human donor with glioblastoma. CDR3s include the opening cysteine and the closing phenylalanine or tryptophan. The D gene is left open where the match is weak. Clone size is shown for a subset of rows, as once, few, many or a class of expanded clone.

J gene: TRBJ2-7; clone size: -; D gene: TRBD1; V gene: TRBV5-1; CDR3 protein: CASSFRDRVYEQYF; CDR3 DNA: TGCGCCAGCAGCTTCCGGGACAGGGTCTACGAGCAGTACTTC
J gene: TRBJ2-2; clone size: -; D gene: -; V gene: TRBV19; CDR3 protein: CASSLGQLNTGELFF; CDR3 DNA: TGTGCCAGTAGCCTGGGACAACTGAACACCGGGGAGCTGTTTTTT
J gene: TRBJ1-4; clone size: few; D gene: -; V gene: TRBV10-1; CDR3 protein: CASSDGTPNEKLFF; CDR3 DNA: TGCGCCAGCAGTGACGGGACACCGAATGAAAAACTGTTTTTT
J gene: TRBJ1-1; clone size: -; D gene: -; V gene: TRBV2; CDR3 protein: CASSFTGEGRGRGNTEAFF; CDR3 DNA: TGTGCCAGCAGTTTCACGGGAGAGGGTCGGGGACGTGGGAACACTGAAGCTTTCTTT
J gene: TRBJ2-1; clone size: -; D gene: TRBD1; V gene: TRBV29-1; CDR3 protein: CSVGVGQGGYNEQFF; CDR3 DNA: TGCAGCGTTGGGGTCGGACAGGGAGGCTACAATGAGCAGTTCTTC
J gene: TRBJ1-5; clone size: once; D gene: -; V gene: TRBV10-2; CDR3 protein: CASSESFGFNQPQHF; CDR3 DNA: TGCGCCAGCAGTGAGTCCTTCGGGTTCAATCAGCCCCAGCATTTT
J gene: TRBJ2-7; clone size: once; D gene: -; V gene: TRBV4-1; CDR3 protein: CASSQEASYEQYF; CDR3 DNA: TGTGCCAGCAGCCAAGAGGCCAGCTACGAGCAGTACTTC
J gene: TRBJ2-1; clone size: -; D gene: -; V gene: TRBV30; CDR3 protein: CAWSSGRNEQFF; CDR3 DNA: TGTGCCTGGAGTTCAGGCCGCAATGAGCAGTTCTTC
J gene: TRBJ2-7; clone size: -; D gene: -; V gene: TRBV1; CDR3 protein: CTSSPYGSATDYEQYF; CDR3 DNA: TGCACCAGCAGCCCATATGGGAGCGCGACGGACTACGAGCAGTACTTC
J gene: TRBJ2-2; clone size: -; D gene: TRBD2; V gene: TRBV5-1; CDR3 protein: CASRTGPGGGENTGELFF; CDR3 DNA: TGCGCCAGCAGGACGGGGCCTGGCGGGGGAGAGAACACCGGGGAGCTGTTTTTT
J gene: TRBJ2-5; clone size: -; D gene: TRBD1; V gene: TRBV28; CDR3 protein: CASSQRTGRETQYF; CDR3 DNA: TGTGCCAGCAGCCAGAGGACAGGGCGGGAGACCCAGTACTTC
J gene: TRBJ1-4; clone size: few; D gene: TRBD1; V gene: TRBV2; CDR3 protein: CASRATGTANEKLFF; CDR3 DNA: TGTGCCAGCAGGGCAACCGGGACAGCTAATGAAAAACTGTTTTTT